A single sample gave rise to the 12 T cell receptor beta chains below, sequenced in a study of cytomegalovirus exposure and HLA in healthy donors. Primers: 60 Vbeta forward and 13 Jbeta reverse. Sequenced by immunoSEQ multiplex PCR; TCRdb stores in-frame clones only, minus some. The sample holds around 180,000 clones; around 81% are singletons and the top ten take around 2.1%. The sample consisted of PBMCs. These receptors all stem from a woman aged 18-29 years in good health and CMV-seropositive.

This chain joins TRBV7-9 and TRBJ1-1, with D perhaps TRBD1 (5 bases). The CDR3 covers 14 residues. V was trimmed by 6 bases and J by 7 bases, leaving 18 bases between them. Germline V gene data show CDR1 as SEHNR and CDR2 as FQNEAQ (reference sequence). The CDR3 here is CASSRHAGGGEAFF. The CDR3 DNA is TGTGCCAGCAGTCGACACGCTGGGGGGGGTGAAGCTTTCTTT.

The CDR3 nucleotides are TGTGCCAGCAGTGGGGGGGGGACAGGGCAAGGACAGCCCCAGCATTTT. Protein product: CASSGGGTGQGQPQHF. The V gene is TRBV6-1, the J gene TRBJ1-5, with 9 bases lining up with TRBD1. Germline CDR1 is MNHNS and CDR2 is SASEGT. After removal of 4 bases from V and 7 bases from J, the junction contained 11 bases not matched to a gene. The CDR3 length is 16 residues.

This clone was found once. V gene TRBV2 combines with J gene TRBJ2-5, with 13 nucleotides matching TRBD2. The J segment lost 5 bases and the V segment lost 5 bases, leaving 14 bases of the junction unmatched. CDR3 length: 18 amino acids. Germline CDR1 reads SNHLY; CDR2 reads FYNNEI. The CDR3 is CASSLRPTSGGAFETQYF. CDR3 nucleotide sequence: TGTGCCAGCAGTCTCCGGCCAACTAGCGGGGGGGCGTTTGAGACCCAGTACTTC.

This clone appeared a single time. The chain is built from TRBV25-1 and TRBJ2-1, with D perhaps TRBD1 (6 bases). Germline CDR1 is MGHDK and CDR2 is SYGVNS. Deletions cut 1 base from V and 0 bases from J, with 7 bases between. CDR3 length equals 15 residues. The CDR3 nucleotides are TGTGCCAGCAGTGAATCGACAGGCTCCTACAATGAGCAGTTCTTC. The encoded protein is CASSESTGSYNEQFF. Looking up the rest from reference TRBV25-1 and TRBJ2-1 gives the full variable domain: EADIYQTPRYLVIGTGKKITLECSQTMGHDKMYWYQQDPGMELHLIHYSYGVNSTEKGDLSSESTVSRIRTEHFPLTLESARPSHTSQYLCASSESTGSYNEQFFGPGTRLTVL.

This chain connects TRBV6-1 to TRBJ2-7; D ambiguous. There are 16 residues in the CDR3. Germline V lookup: CDR1 MNHNS, CDR2 SASEGT. V was clipped by 3 bases and J by 2 bases, with 17 bases between them. The CDR3 region is CASSDGRSSSPYEQYF. DNA for the CDR3: TGTGCCAGCAGTGATGGCAGGTCCTCCTCTCCCTACGAGCAGTACTTC.

V gene TRBV11-1 combines with J gene TRBJ2-3; 9 bases are shared with TRBD1. Trimming at V came to 1 base and at J to 3 bases, leaving 5 bases not matched to a gene. This CDR3 spans 16 amino acids. Germline V gene data show CDR1 as SGHAT and CDR2 as FQDESV (reference sequence). The CDR3 DNA is TGTGCCAGCAGCTTAGGGGACAGGGTCACGACAGATACGCAGTATTTT. Translating gives CASSLGDRVTTDTQYF.

The rearrangement joins TRBV11-2 to TRBJ2-3; 8 bases are shared with TRBD2. Germline V lookup: CDR1 SGHAT, CDR2 FQNNGV. V shed 2 bases, J shed 0 bases, and the junction held 10 bases outside the gene matches. CDR3 size: 18 residues. The CDR3 loop is CASSLTGGAFSSTDTQYF. In DNA, the CDR3 is TGTGCCAGCAGCTTAACCGGGGGGGCGTTTTCTAGCACAGATACGCAGTATTTT.

The chain combines TRBV6-5 with TRBJ1-1; D is ambiguous. The germline V gene encodes CDR1 MNHEY and CDR2 SVGAGI. Trimming left V 0 bases short and J 6 bases short, with 14 bases between. This CDR3 region has 15 residues. CDR3 DNA: TGTGCCAGCAGTTACTCCCGGTGGGCACCGGCTGAAGCTTTCTTT. Residues: CASSYSRWAPAEAFF.

This chain links TRBV28 with TRBJ1-2; D gene unclear. CDR3 size: 13 residues. Germline V gene sequence: CDR1 MDHEN, CDR2 SYDVKM. The V end lost 7 bases, the J end lost 3 bases, and 12 bases lay between the germline ends. For the CDR3, the DNA is TGTGCCAGCACCGTGGGAGGTGACTATGGCTACACCTTC. Encoded protein: CASTVGGDYGYTF.

V gene TRBV6-1 combines with J gene TRBJ2-3, with a weak D call TRBD1 (6 bases). Germline V lookup: CDR1 MNHNS, CDR2 SASEGT. CDR3 length: 15 amino acids. With 2 bases removed from V and 9 bases from J, the gap between germline ends came to 18 bases. The CDR3 sequence is CASSEFGLTGITQYF. CDR3 in DNA: TGTGCCAGCAGTGAATTCGGTTTAACAGGGATCACGCAGTATTTT.

Here the CDR3 reads CASSFLGQGEKLFF. The CDR3, as DNA: TGCGCCAGCAGTTTTCTAGGACAGGGTGAAAAACTGTTTTTT. V usage is TRBV5-1 and J usage is TRBJ1-4; 8 bases are a match to TRBD1. Losses at the gene ends were 5 bases for V and 7 bases for J; bases not matched to a gene: 7. The CDR3 length is 14 residues. Germline CDR1 reads SGHRS; CDR2 reads YFSETQ.

The gene calls are TRBV27 and TRBJ2-1, with 7 bases fitting TRBD2. Germline assignment: CDR1 MNHEY and CDR2 SMNVEV (reference sequence). The ends lost 4 bases at V and 9 bases at J; junction bases unmatched: 0. This CDR3 contains 11 residues. CDR3 sequence: CASSSGGEQFF. The CDR3 nucleotides read TGTGCCAGCAGTTCGGGAGGTGAGCAGTTCTTC.